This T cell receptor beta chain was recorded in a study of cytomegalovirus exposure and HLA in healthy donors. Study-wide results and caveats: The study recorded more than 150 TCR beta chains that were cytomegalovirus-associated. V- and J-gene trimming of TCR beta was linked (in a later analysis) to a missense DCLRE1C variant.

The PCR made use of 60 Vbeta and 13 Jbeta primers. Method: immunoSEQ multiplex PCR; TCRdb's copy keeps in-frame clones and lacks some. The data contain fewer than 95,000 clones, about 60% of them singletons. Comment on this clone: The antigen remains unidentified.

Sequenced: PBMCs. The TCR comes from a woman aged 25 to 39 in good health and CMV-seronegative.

CDR3 in DNA: TGTGCCAGCAGTTCAACCTTGGAGAGAGCTTTCTTT. It codes for CASSSTLERAFF. The chain is built from TRBV28 and TRBJ1-1; the D is unclear. This CDR3 contains 12 residues. V was cut by 4 bases and J by 10 bases, with 13 bases left in between. Per the germline V gene, CDR1 is MDHEN and CDR2 is SYDVKM.